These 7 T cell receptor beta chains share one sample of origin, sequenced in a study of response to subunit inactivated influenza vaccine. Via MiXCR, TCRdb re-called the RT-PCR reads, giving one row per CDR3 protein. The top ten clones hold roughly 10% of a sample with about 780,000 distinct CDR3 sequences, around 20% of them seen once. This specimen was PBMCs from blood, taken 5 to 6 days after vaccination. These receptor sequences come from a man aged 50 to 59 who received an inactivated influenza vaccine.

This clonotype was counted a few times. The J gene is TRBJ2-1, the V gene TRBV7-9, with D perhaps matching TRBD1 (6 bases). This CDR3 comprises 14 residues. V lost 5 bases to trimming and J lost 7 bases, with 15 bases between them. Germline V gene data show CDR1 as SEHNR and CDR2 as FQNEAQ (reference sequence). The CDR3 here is CASSPGQTQNEQFF. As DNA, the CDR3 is TGTGCCAGCAGCCCGGGACAAACGCAGAATGAGCAGTTCTTC.

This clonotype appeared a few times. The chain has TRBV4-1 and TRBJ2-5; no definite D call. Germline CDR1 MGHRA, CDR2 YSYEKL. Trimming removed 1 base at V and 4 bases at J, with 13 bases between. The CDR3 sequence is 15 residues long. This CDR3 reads CASSQVSRSGETQYF. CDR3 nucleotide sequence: TGCGCCAGCAGCCAAGTATCTAGAAGTGGAGAGACCCAGTACTTC.

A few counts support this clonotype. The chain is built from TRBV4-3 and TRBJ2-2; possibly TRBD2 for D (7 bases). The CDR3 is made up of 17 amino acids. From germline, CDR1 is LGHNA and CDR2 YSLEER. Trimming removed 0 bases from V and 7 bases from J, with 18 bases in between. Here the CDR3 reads CASSQEGGPGAGGELFF. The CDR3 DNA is TGCGCCAGCAGCCAAGAGGGGGGGCCGGGGGCTGGCGGGGAGCTGTTTTTT.

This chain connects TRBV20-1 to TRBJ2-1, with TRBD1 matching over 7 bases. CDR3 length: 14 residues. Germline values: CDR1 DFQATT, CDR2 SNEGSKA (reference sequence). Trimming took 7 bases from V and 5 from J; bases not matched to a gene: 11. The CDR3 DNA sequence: TGCAGTGGTACGACAGGGAGATGGGACAATGAGCAGTTCTTC. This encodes CSGTTGRWDNEQFF.

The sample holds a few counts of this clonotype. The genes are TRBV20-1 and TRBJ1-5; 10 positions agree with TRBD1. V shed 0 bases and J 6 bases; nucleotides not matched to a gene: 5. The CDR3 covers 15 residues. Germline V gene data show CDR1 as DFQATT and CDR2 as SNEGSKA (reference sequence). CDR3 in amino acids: CSAREPTGGRQPQHF. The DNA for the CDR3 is TGCAGTGCTAGAGAACCGACAGGGGGCCGTCAGCCCCAGCATTTT.

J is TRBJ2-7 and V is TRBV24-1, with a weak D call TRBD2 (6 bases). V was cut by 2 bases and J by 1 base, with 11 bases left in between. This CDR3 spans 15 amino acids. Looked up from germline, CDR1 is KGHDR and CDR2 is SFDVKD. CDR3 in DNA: TGTGCCACCAGTGATTCCTCCGGGGGATCCTACGAGCAGTACTTC. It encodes CATSDSSGGSYEQYF.

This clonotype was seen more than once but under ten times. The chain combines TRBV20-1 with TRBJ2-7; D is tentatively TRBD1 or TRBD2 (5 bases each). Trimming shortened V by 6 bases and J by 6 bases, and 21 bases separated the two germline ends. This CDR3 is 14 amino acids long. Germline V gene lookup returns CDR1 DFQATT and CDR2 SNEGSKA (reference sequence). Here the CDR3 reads CSAKRGAPGVEQYF. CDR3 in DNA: TGCAGTGCGAAGAGGGGCGCACCTGGGGTCGAGCAGTACTTC.